This T cell receptor (beta chain) was captured in a study of blood T cell repertoires in COVID-19. As for the study in general: The United States, Italy and Spain were the sources of the acute and convalescent COVID-19 samples. Sample material is recorded as cDNA or gDNA derived from T cells, B-cell-depleted T cells, or PBMCs.

Only in-frame clones appear in the TCRdb table, and some are missing; sequencing was by immunoSEQ multiplex PCR. The profile covers fewer than 300,000 clones, with 90% to 95% appearing a single time and roughly 2.3% taken by the ten largest. Recruited during active infection, patients (from Seattle) were subsequently followed longitudinally. This CDR3 contains 14 residues. J gave up 12 bases and V 1 base, and 8 bases lay outside the gene matches. Germline V CDR1 and CDR2: LGHNA, YNFKEQ. In this sample, this clone turned up once. The TCR originated in a young woman with COVID-19, enrolled during active disease. This sequence joins TRBV4-2 and TRBJ1-4; 7 positions agree with TRBD1. The specimen was peripheral blood. CDR3 loop: CASSQAGGGGELFF. In DNA, the CDR3 is TGTGCCAGCAGCCAAGCAGGGGGAGGTGGAGAACTGTTTTTT.